A selection of T cell receptor beta chains follows, all from one sample in a study of shared clonotypes between healthy human individuals. The assay was immunoSEQ multiplex PCR, and TCRdb's table has in-frame clones only and misses some. Of approximately 2.5 million clones listed, roughly 93% are singletons. The sequencing input was naive CD4+ T cells from PBMCs. These receptors all come from a man aged 18 to 30 in good health. Some clones in this sample may be carry-over from other donors' samples. The CDR3 runs from the conserved cysteine through the conserved F or W.

v_call,cdr3_aa
TRBV28,CASSPWTGLSEKLFF
TRBV5-1,CASSLYTNTEAFF
TRBV5-4,CASSLGGLSSGNTIYF
TRBV10-3,CAIRAAGDTQYF
TRBV6-1,CASTSRGRSYNEQFF
TRBV28,CASRLLHSEAFF
TRBV2,CASSQGRGDTQYF
TRBV7-9,CASSVKAGGNTEAFF
TRBV6-5,CASSYQRVSYEQYF
TRBV7-6,CASSWDSKTNSYEQYF
TRBV18,CASSPPRGYGYTF
TRBV7-6,CASSPKREGGYNEQFF
TRBV11-2,CASSFVVGLASDEQFF
TRBV7-2,CASSPRHRAGSNQPQHF
TRBV15,CATSRDSLRDRGNYGYTF
TRBV28,CASRSGGYGYTF
TRBV5-1,CASSGGSSGNEQFF
TRBV20-1,CSASFGEQYF
TRBV18,CASSPTGGRNEQFF
TRBV15,CATHGSGPTGELFF
TRBV2,CASSERSGVYEQYF
TRBV5-1,CASSYNRDREFF
TRBV4-1,CASRQEWDSSYEQYF
TRBV6-5,CASSYGGTDTQYF
TRBV28,CASSKTSGSVYEQYF
TRBV11-2,CASSLRPPSETALYGYTF
TRBV28,CASSPDRVTLSNQPQHF
TRBV4-1,CASSQGRASQETQYF
TRBV9,CASSRGQGAPGELFF
TRBV18,CASSRQASGSGEQYF
TRBV19,CASSIHRGEQYF
TRBV28,CASSLRQGREKLFF
TRBV4-1,CASSQALLSTGFNEQYF
TRBV7-9,CASRTVRDSLFPGNEQFF
TRBV5-6,CASSKNLDNNEKLFF
TRBV9,CASSVGNLRGEQYF
TRBV30,CAWSVMAGASEQYF
TRBV5-1,CASSSTARPYEQYF
TRBV6-5,CATFGRDRSYNEQFF
TRBV9,CASSGEGGGTEAFF
TRBV6-6,CASRGLAGAYEQYF
TRBV7-9,CASSFSTDTQYF
TRBV30,CAWINRVPRYNEQFF
TRBV18,CASSPLQGRGSGANVLTF
TRBV5-1,CASSLGPEGGPGQPQHF
TRBV7-9,CASSAQQGPAYNEQFF
TRBV9,CARGQRLASIQETQYF
TRBV7-9,CASSSNPRDTGYYNEQFF
TRBV7-3,CASSLTGGGYEQYF